The 9 T cell receptor beta chains presented below share a single source sample, sequenced in a study of early T cells in non-severe SARS-CoV-2 infection. MiXCR was run by TCRdb on the 5' RACE reads, yielding one entry per CDR3 protein. The data show approximately 90,000 distinct CDR3 sequences, more than 10% seen once. This material consisted of whole blood, taken at baseline. The receptors were sampled from an adult who was a healthcare worker with PCR-confirmed SARS-CoV-2 infection or an uninfected control (not recorded which).

The rearrangement joins TRBV6-5 to TRBJ2-7; D unclear. V gave up 0 bases and J gave up 3 bases, with 12 bases separating them. The CDR3 is 15 residues long. Germline CDR1 reads MNHEY; CDR2 reads SVGAGI. The CDR3 DNA reads as TGTGCCAGCAGTTACTCGGAGACGGGCAGCTACGAGCAGTACTTC. Its protein product is CASSYSETGSYEQYF.

In its sample, this clonotype was seen a few times. At one end the junction does not follow the germline gene, possibly because of a read error. The J gene is TRBJ1-6, the V gene TRBV7-8, with D unresolved. Germline-derived CDR1 and CDR2 are SGHVS and FQNEAQ. The CDR3 consists of 14 residues. The DNA of the CDR3 is TGTGCCAGCAGCTTATTTGGTGATAATTCACCCCTCCATTTT. Translating it yields CASSLFGDNSPLHF.

This rearrangement joins TRBV18 to TRBJ2-7; TRBD2 might be the D (6 bases). CDR1 KGHSH and CDR2 LQKENI come from the germline V gene. V shed 5 bases and J shed 6 bases, with 14 bases lying between them. This CDR3 is 13 amino acids long. The CDR3 loop reads CASSTDVGGEQYF. CDR3 DNA: TGTGCCAGCTCAACGGATGTGGGGGGCGAGCAGTACTTC.

This clonotype was counted a few times. The CDR3 loop is CASSQIGVGVPPNEQFF. The DNA of the CDR3 is TGTGCCAGCAGCCAAATCGGGGTCGGGGTCCCCCCCAATGAGCAGTTCTTC. The chain combines TRBV14 with TRBJ2-1; D might be TRBD2 (5 bases). Trimming stripped 2 bases from V and 6 bases from J, with 20 bases between. Germline loops: CDR1 SGHDN, CDR2 FVKESK. The CDR3 length is 17 residues.

This clonotype was detected many times. J is TRBJ2-4 and V is TRBV20-1, with TRBD2 matching over 7 bases. Germline V gene data show CDR1 as DFQATT and CDR2 as SNEGSKA (reference sequence). J was trimmed by 6 bases and V by 0 bases; bases with no gene match: 8. This CDR3 has 15 amino acids. In DNA, the CDR3 is TGCAGTGCTAGAGAGGGGGAGGGGCGCGGAAACATTCAGTACTTC. Translation: CSAREGEGRGNIQYF.

The rearrangement uses TRBV3-1 and TRBJ1-1; D not certain. This CDR3 region has 14 residues. Trimming took off 2 bases at V and 5 bases at J, with 12 bases between the two ends. Germline CDR1 is LGHDT and CDR2 is YNNKEL (reference sequence). CDR3 in amino acids: CASSQREVRTEAFF. CDR3 DNA sequence: TGTGCCAGCAGCCAAAGGGAGGTGCGAACTGAAGCTTTCTTT. Variable domain in full (rest from reference TRBV3-1 and TRBJ1-1): DTAVSQTPKYLVTQMGNDKSIKCEQNLGHDTMYWYKQDSKKFLKIMFSYNNKELIINETVPNRFSPKSPDKAHLNLHINSLELGDSAVYFCASSQREVRTEAFFGQGTRLTVV.

The V call is TRBV20-1, the J call TRBJ2-7; 9 nucleotides line up with TRBD2. Germline values: CDR1 DFQATT, CDR2 SNEGSKA (reference sequence). J was trimmed by 0 bases and V by 0 bases; bases with no gene match: 6. The CDR3 sequence is 16 residues long. CDR3 sequence: CSARDSLAGRSYEQYF. CDR3 DNA: TGCAGTGCTAGAGATTCCCTAGCGGGGCGCTCCTACGAGCAGTACTTC.

V gene TRBV5-1 combines with J gene TRBJ2-3; the D gene is possibly TRBD1 (5 bases). This CDR3 region has 15 residues. The V end lost 3 bases, the J end lost 0 bases, and 11 bases lay between the germline ends. Germline lookup yields CDR1 SGHRS and CDR2 YFSETQ. This CDR3 reads CASSSDTTSTDTQYF. DNA for the CDR3: TGCGCCAGCAGCTCGGACACGACTAGCACAGATACGCAGTATTTT.

This clonotype was picked up a small number of times. The gene calls are TRBV23-1 and TRBJ2-2; possible D gene TRBD1, 8 bases. TRBV23-1 counts as an open reading frame of uncertain function. The CDR3 loop spans 19 amino acids. V was clipped by 4 bases and J by 3 bases, with 24 bases between them. The CDR3 reads CASSPSMGGQGADTGELFF. The CDR3 bases are TGCGCCAGCAGTCCCTCGATGGGGGGGCAGGGGGCGGACACCGGGGAGCTGTTTTTT.